Listed below are T cell receptor beta chains from one sample, sequenced in a study of Ad26.COV2.S vaccination and SARS-CoV-2 variants. Repertoires were generated with immunoSEQ multiplex PCR, while TCRdb's copy carries only in-frame clones and drops some. This sample has about 350,000 clones, with 85% to 90% found just once. The sequences come from peripheral blood, collected in a trial of Ad26.COV2.S vaccine versus placebo. These TCRs come from a person between 18 and 65 years old who received the Ad26.COV2.S COVID-19 vaccine or a placebo. Both conserved end residues are part of each CDR3. D genes are given only for firm matches.

>TRBJ2-5|15|-|TRBV25-1
TGTGCCAGCAGTGAATTGGGCGGCTTGGCAGAGACCCAGTACTTC
CASSELGGLAETQYF
>TRBJ2-3|20|TRBD2|TRBV30
TGTGCCTGGAGTGGGAAGTGGACTAGCGGGAGGGCCGAGGGCACAGATACGCAGTATTTT
CAWSGKWTSGRAEGTDTQYF
>TRBJ2-5|17|TRBD2|TRBV14
TGTGCCAGCAGCCCGGGACTAGCGGGGGGACTTCAAGAGACCCAGTACTTC
CASSPGLAGGLQETQYF
>TRBJ2-3|13|-|TRBV19
TGTGCCAGTAGTAATACTGGCACAGATACGCAGTATTTT
CASSNTGTDTQYF
>TRBJ2-7|15|-|TRBV6-5
TGTGCCAGCAGTTACTCCCGGCCTGGGGCCTACGAGCAGTACTTC
CASSYSRPGAYEQYF
>TRBJ2-7|16|-|TRBV28
TGTGCCAGCAGTCCCGTACCTCGGACGGTGTCCTACGAGCAGTACTTC
CASSPVPRTVSYEQYF
>TRBJ2-1|14|TRBD2|TRBV2
TGTGCCAGCAGTGGACTAGCGGGGGGTAATGAGCAGTTCTTC
CASSGLAGGNEQFF
>TRBJ1-2|13|-|TRBV18
TGTGCCAGCTCACGATCTCAGGGCGAGGGCTACACCTTC
CASSRSQGEGYTF
>TRBJ2-1|14|TRBD2|TRBV9
TGTGCCAGCAGCGTAGGACTAGCGTCCAATGAGCAGTTCTTC
CASSVGLASNEQFF
>TRBJ2-7|11|-|TRBV29-1
TGCAGCGTTGAAGTGGGGCACGAGCAGTACTTC
CSVEVGHEQYF